This T cell receptor (beta chain) was obtained from a study of T cell responses to AZD1222 COVID-19 vaccine. Study results and caveats: The span of vaccine-associated CD4 TCRs extended across spike, with dominance at 160-218 and 743-854. Sampling that yielded the repertoires occurred only after the peak T cell response. Most donors were white British, females outnumbered males, and clonal diversity was possibly underestimated. Reports indicate that nearly half of spike-specific TCRs are directed at unmutated variant regions.

TCRdb keeps only in-frame clones here, not all; method: immunoSEQ multiplex PCR. Of 120,000 or so clones listed, approximately 92% are singletons. CDR1 is SGHTS, CDR2 YDEGEE, per germline. The CDR3 has 15 amino acids. Deletions cut 4 bases from V and 7 bases from J, with 18 bases between. Regarding this clone: The antigen is unknown.

The source material was peripheral blood, sampled 28 days after the second dose of the MenACWY control vaccine. The chain carries TRBV5-8 and TRBJ2-1; D is possibly TRBD2 (6 bases). This TCR was recovered from an adult who received the MenACWY meningococcal vaccine as a control. Here the CDR3 reads CASSADYGGENEQFF. Written as DNA, the CDR3 is TGTGCCAGCAGCGCGGACTATGGGGGTGAGAATGAGCAGTTCTTC.